These 21 T cell receptor beta chains were sequenced from one sample in a study of blood T cell repertoires in COVID-19. Assay: immunoSEQ multiplex PCR; the TCRdb copy retains only in-frame clones and omits some. Among 150,000 to 200,000 clones listed, about 80% were seen once. The material sequenced was PBMCs or T cells enriched from blood (not recorded which). These TCRs come from a man aged 60 to 69 who had been exposed to COVID-19.

The rearrangement links TRBV5-6 to TRBJ1-2; TRBD1 matches at 10 bases. Looked up from germline, CDR1 is SGHDT and CDR2 is YYEEEE. V trimming: 4 bases; J trimming: 3 bases; junction bases outside the gene matches: 6. The CDR3 has 15 amino acids. The CDR3 DNA is TGTGCCAGCAGCCAAACCGGGACAGGGGACTATGGCTACACCTTC. Protein sequence: CASSQTGTGDYGYTF.

The chain has TRBV3-1 (or the pseudogene TRBV3-2) and TRBJ2-7, with a weak D call TRBD1 (6 bases). CDR3 size: 13 residues. Germline V gene sequence: CDR1 LGHDT, CDR2 YNNKEL (reference sequence). With 3 bases removed from V and 10 bases from J, the gap between germline ends came to 16 bases. CDR3 DNA: TGTGCCAGCAGCCAGACGGGACAAACAACCCAGTACTTC. Protein sequence: CASSQTGQTTQYF.

This chain joins TRBV28 and TRBJ1-5, with 8 positions matching TRBD1. Looked up from germline, CDR1 is MDHEN and CDR2 is SYDVKM. The V segment lost 7 bases and the J segment 2 bases; nucleotides outside the gene matches: 4. CDR3 length equals 14 residues. The CDR3 loop is CASNWGQGNQPQHF. The CDR3 nucleotides are TGTGCCAGCAATTGGGGACAGGGCAATCAGCCCCAGCATTTT.

CDR3 DNA sequence: TGCGCCAGCAGCTTGGAGCCAGCGGGAGGGTCTGGGGCCAACGTCCTGACTTTC. Protein sequence: CASSLEPAGGSGANVLTF. This rearrangement joins TRBV5-1 to TRBJ2-6, with TRBD2 matching 10 bases. Germline trimming cut 0 bases from V and 1 base from J; bases unmatched to any gene: 4. Per germline, CDR1 SGHRS and CDR2 YFSETQ. This CDR3 region has 18 residues.

In DNA form, the CDR3 reads TGTGCCAGCAGTTGGACAGGTAGCAATCAGCCCCAGCATTTT. The encoded protein is CASSWTGSNQPQHF. This chain connects TRBV28 to TRBJ1-5, with 7 bases fitting TRBD1. V dropped 4 bases and J dropped 0; count of bases not matched to a gene: 0. The CDR3 consists of 14 residues. Germline lookup yields CDR1 MDHEN and CDR2 SYDVKM.

This clone has at least ten counts. The J gene is TRBJ1-1, the V gene TRBV5-5; D call uncertain. Per germline, CDR1 SGHKS and CDR2 YYEKEE (reference sequence). This CDR3 is built from 13 residues. Trimming left V 3 bases short and J 4 bases short, with 10 bases between. The CDR3 DNA reads TGTGCCAGCAGCTCTGACTTGGGCACTGAAGCTTTCTTT. It specifies CASSSDLGTEAFF.

This chain uses TRBV29-1 with TRBJ2-5, with 10 bases that match TRBD2. This CDR3 region has 13 residues. The V gene end was trimmed by 7 bases and the J gene end by 9 bases; junction bases not matched to a gene: 11. Germline V gene lookup returns CDR1 SQVTM and CDR2 ANQGSEA. In nucleotides, the CDR3 is TGCAGCGCCGGGGGACTAGCGCGTGAGGCCCAGTACTTC. As protein: CSAGGLAREAQYF.

The chain couples TRBV6-5 to TRBJ1-5; no clear D. The V and J ends lost 7 bases and 8 bases respectively, with 18 bases between them. There are 14 residues in the CDR3. Germline V gene lookup returns CDR1 MNHEY and CDR2 SVGAGI. The CDR3 loop reads CASKPPAGMEPQHF. CDR3 DNA: TGTGCCAGCAAACCCCCCGCAGGCATGGAGCCCCAGCATTTT.

The chain carries TRBV2 and TRBJ2-3, with 8 bases aligning to TRBD1. Losses at the gene ends were 7 bases for V and 2 bases for J; bases not matched to a gene: 8. The CDR3 sequence is 15 residues long. CDR1 is SNHLY and CDR2 is FYNNEI in the germline V gene. The CDR3, as DNA: TGTGCCAGCATGTTCGACAGGGGTAACACAGATACGCAGTATTTT. Translated: CASMFDRGNTDTQYF.

V and J are TRBV28 and TRBJ2-1; D not certain. The germline V gene encodes CDR1 MDHEN and CDR2 SYDVKM. The ends were cut back, 5 bases at V and 8 bases at J, with 13 bases in the middle. The CDR3 spans 13 residues. The CDR3 sequence is CASSHNGGDEQFF. The CDR3 DNA sequence: TGTGCCAGCAGTCACAACGGCGGCGATGAGCAGTTCTTC.

The chain recombines TRBV2 with TRBJ1-5; TRBD1 agrees at 8 bases. The germline V gene encodes CDR1 SNHLY and CDR2 FYNNEI. With V trimmed by 8 bases and J by 2 bases, 8 bases remained unmatched. This CDR3 has 15 amino acids. The CDR3 sequence: CASQIQTGGNQPQHF. CDR3 nucleotide sequence: TGTGCCAGCCAAATTCAGACAGGGGGCAATCAGCCCCAGCATTTT.

The chain is built from TRBV10-3 and TRBJ1-5, with TRBD1 identical over 9 bases. Trimming took 5 bases from V and 3 from J; bases not matched to a gene: 5. Germline CDR1 reads ENHRY; CDR2 reads SYGVKD. The CDR3 is 15 residues long. In DNA, the CDR3 is TGTGCCATCAGTACGGGACAGGGTTACAATCAGCCCCAGCATTTT. Translated: CAISTGQGYNQPQHF.

This chain joins TRBV6-5 and TRBJ2-2; perhaps TRBD2 as D (6 bases). Trimming removed 6 bases from V and 7 bases from J, with 18 bases in between. The germline V gene has CDR1 MNHEY and CDR2 SVGAGI. The CDR3 extends over 15 amino acids. As DNA, the CDR3 is TGTGCCAGCAGCCCGACTAGAATCGGGGGCGGGGAGCTGTTTTTT. As protein: CASSPTRIGGGELFF.

This clone was seen only once. The chain joins TRBV7-6 to TRBJ2-5; no definite D call. This CDR3 has 13 residues. V lost 5 bases and J lost 2, with 9 bases in between. Germline CDR1 and CDR2: SGHVS and FNYEAQ. The CDR3 DNA sequence: TGTGCCAGCAGCGTCGCGAATCAAGAGACCCAGTACTTC. Translated, it gives CASSVANQETQYF.

This clone was found a few times. The chain recombines TRBV6-6 with TRBJ2-7; 7 bases match TRBD1. Germline CDR1 and CDR2: MNHNY and SVGAGI (reference sequence). V lost 5 bases to trimming and J lost 2 bases; unmatched junction nucleotides: 6. This CDR3 has 14 amino acids. The CDR3 sequence is CASSVITGAYEQYF. CDR3 DNA: TGTGCCAGCAGTGTTATCACAGGGGCCTACGAGCAGTACTTC.

V and J are TRBV9 and TRBJ2-1, with 7 bases that match TRBD2. CDR1 and CDR2 from the germline V gene are SGDLS and YYNGEE. V was pared by 4 bases and J by 0 bases, with 4 bases of the junction left unmatched. The CDR3 covers 15 residues. The CDR3 sequence is CASSLRDYSYNEQFF. CDR3 nucleotides: TGTGCCAGCAGCCTCCGGGACTACTCCTACAATGAGCAGTTCTTC.

CDR3 nucleotides: TGTGCCAGCAGCCCCTTCATGAGACGGAGGGGGCAGAATGAGCAGTTCTTC. Translated, it gives CASSPFMRRRGQNEQFF. This chain joins TRBV9 and TRBJ2-1; D perhaps matches TRBD1 (7 bases). The length of the CDR3 is 17 residues. The V end lost 4 bases, the J end lost 7 bases, and 24 bases lay between the germline ends. CDR1 is SGDLS, CDR2 YYNGEE, per germline.

This clone was found once. This rearrangement joins TRBV24-1 to TRBJ2-1; 9 bases match TRBD1. CDR1 is KGHDR and CDR2 is SFDVKD in the germline V gene. The CDR3 extends over 16 amino acids. Germline trimming cut 2 bases from V and 1 base from J; bases unmatched to any gene: 2. The CDR3 DNA is TGTGCCACCAGTGATTCAGGGACAGGGTCCTACAATGAGCAGTTCTTC. Protein product: CATSDSGTGSYNEQFF.

This chain uses TRBV21-1 with TRBJ1-5. TRBV21-1 is annotated as a pseudogene. There are 18 residues in the CDR3. The CDR3 coding sequence is TGTGCCAGCAGCAAAGCGCTGGCGGGGTCTTATAGCAATCAGCCCCAGCATTTT. Its protein product is CASSKALAGSYSNQPQHF.

The chain has TRBV19 and TRBJ1-2; 7 bases align to TRBD1. This CDR3 contains 15 residues. V shed 2 bases and J 6 bases; nucleotides not matched to a gene: 9. The germline V gene encodes CDR1 LNHDA and CDR2 SQIVND (reference sequence). CDR3 protein: CASSILRDSTHGYTF. In nucleotides, the CDR3 is TGTGCCAGTAGTATATTGAGGGACAGTACGCATGGCTACACCTTC.

This rearrangement joins TRBV5-8 to TRBJ2-3, with TRBD2 as a possible D gene (5 bases). Trimming cost V 1 base and J 5 bases, with 14 bases left between them. The germline CDR1 and CDR2 sequences are SGHTS and YDEGEE. The CDR3 has 15 residues. The CDR3 loop is CASSLTAGGVDTQYF. The CDR3 DNA reads as TGTGCCAGCAGCTTGACGGCGGGTGGGGTAGATACGCAGTATTTT.